These T cell receptor beta chains were read from a single sample in a study of vaccination and CD4 T cells after COVID-19. One entry per CDR3 protein results from TCRdb running MiXCR on the PCR reads. The data contain approximately 9,300 distinct CDR3 sequences, about 39% of them singletons. Their specific antigens are unknown. The sequenced material came from CD4+ T cells from blood, cultured in vitro. Receptor source: a human donor in good health. Both conserved end residues are part of each CDR3. The order of the fields is CDR3 DNA, CDR3 protein, CDR3 length, V gene, J gene, D gene, clone size. D genes are given only for firm matches. Rows may omit the clone size; those that give it use once, few, many or a size class.

DNA: TGTGCCAGCAAGAATGGGGGGATAGTCAAAAACATTCAGTACTTC; CDR3: CASKNGGIVKNIQYF; length: 15; V: TRBV6-2/TRBV6-3; J: TRBJ2-4; D: -; size: -
DNA: TGCAGTGCTAGCCCCAAGGTGGGCGGGAGCTCCTACGAGCAGTACTTC; CDR3: CSASPKVGGSSYEQYF; length: 16; V: TRBV20-1; J: TRBJ2-7; D: TRBD2; size: few
DNA: TGCAGTGCGCAACAGGGGAGCAAGGGCTACACCTTC; CDR3: CSAQQGSKGYTF; length: 12; V: TRBV20-1; J: TRBJ1-2; D: TRBD1; size: few
DNA: TGCAGTGCTAGAGATTGGACAGGGGGCGAGTCCGAGCAGTACTTC; CDR3: CSARDWTGGESEQYF; length: 15; V: TRBV20-1; J: TRBJ2-7; D: TRBD1; size: -
DNA: TGTGCCAGCAGTTACTTGCTAGCGGGAGGGCCAACTGAGCAGTTCTTC; CDR3: CASSYLLAGGPTEQFF; length: 16; V: TRBV6-5; J: TRBJ2-1; D: TRBD2; size: -
DNA: TGTGCCAGCAGCCCAAGGGGGACATGGAACACCGGGGAGCTGTTTTTT; CDR3: CASSPRGTWNTGELFF; length: 16; V: TRBV7-3; J: TRBJ2-2; D: -; size: few
DNA: TGTGCCAGCAGCTCACAGGGACGCCAGTACTTC; CDR3: CASSSQGRQYF; length: 11; V: TRBV7-3; J: TRBJ2-7; D: -; size: few
DNA: TGTGCCAGCAGTTCCCCCGGGACTGCGAGCTCCTACAATGAGCAGTTCTTC; CDR3: CASSSPGTASSYNEQFF; length: 17; V: TRBV28; J: TRBJ2-1; D: -; size: -
DNA: TGTGCCACCAGCAGGGGTTCAGATAGCAATCAGCCCCAGCATTTT; CDR3: CATSRGSDSNQPQHF; length: 15; V: TRBV28; J: TRBJ1-5; D: -; size: -
DNA: TGTGCCAGCAGTCAAGACACCGGGGAGCTGTTTTTT; CDR3: CASSQDTGELFF; length: 12; V: TRBV6-2/TRBV6-3; J: TRBJ2-2; D: -; size: -
DNA: TGTGCCAGTCGGACGGAGTATCAGCCCCAGCATTTT; CDR3: CASRTEYQPQHF; length: 12; V: TRBV28; J: TRBJ1-5; D: -; size: few
DNA: TGTGCCAGCAGTCAAGCCGGGACAGGGAACACTGAAGCTTTCTTT; CDR3: CASSQAGTGNTEAFF; length: 15; V: TRBV28; J: TRBJ1-1; D: TRBD1; size: few
DNA: TGCGCCAGCAGCCAAGATCTCAGAAGTAGCTCCTATAATTCACCCCTCCACTTT; CDR3: CASSQDLRSSSYNSPLHF; length: 18; V: TRBV4-3; J: TRBJ1-6; D: -; size: -
DNA: TGTGCCACCCAAGGACGGGAGAACACTGAAGCTTTCTTT; CDR3: CATQGRENTEAFF; length: 13; V: TRBV6-1; J: TRBJ1-1; D: -; size: few
DNA: TGCAGTGCTAGAGGGGGGGGCCGCGCAACCAATCAGCCCCAGCATTTT; CDR3: CSARGGGRATNQPQHF; length: 16; V: TRBV20-1; J: TRBJ1-5; D: -; size: -
DNA: TGTGCCAGCAGCGCCCAAAGTGCCTACAACGAGCAGTACTTC; CDR3: CASSAQSAYNEQYF; length: 14; V: TRBV7-2; J: TRBJ2-7; D: -; size: once
DNA: TGTGCCAGCAGTCAACTTTCCACAGATACGCAGTATTTT; CDR3: CASSQLSTDTQYF; length: 13; V: TRBV2; J: TRBJ2-3; D: -; size: few
DNA: TGTGCCAGCAGTAGCGCCTACGAGCAGTACTTC; CDR3: CASSSAYEQYF; length: 11; V: TRBV6-1; J: TRBJ2-7; D: -; size: -
DNA: TGCAGTGCTAGACTTGGGTGGGACAATGCCAATTCACCCCTCCACTTT; CDR3: CSARLGWDNANSPLHF; length: 16; V: TRBV20-1; J: TRBJ1-6; D: -; size: few
DNA: TGCGCCAGCAGCCAAGAGGCGTTCGGACACTGGGGTTCACCCCTCCACTTT; CDR3: CASSQEAFGHWGSPLHF; length: 17; V: TRBV4-3; J: TRBJ1-6; D: -; size: once
DNA: TGTGCCAGCAGCTCCCGGGACAGGCCGCTCAACGAGCAGTACTTC; CDR3: CASSSRDRPLNEQYF; length: 15; V: TRBV7-9; J: TRBJ2-7; D: TRBD1; size: -
DNA: -; CDR3: CASSFGPGEMNEQFF; length: 15; V: TRBV7-9; J: TRBJ2-1; D: -; size: -
DNA: TGTGCCAGCAGTTACGATCCAGGGGGCTTGGCCGGGGAGCTGTTTTTT; CDR3: CASSYDPGGLAGELFF; length: 16; V: TRBV6-2/TRBV6-3; J: TRBJ2-2; D: TRBD1; size: -
DNA: TGCGCCAGCAGCTTGGACCCCAACAGGGGGCTCTACGAGCAGTACTTC; CDR3: CASSLDPNRGLYEQYF; length: 16; V: TRBV5-1; J: TRBJ2-7; D: TRBD1; size: once
DNA: TGTGCCAGTAGTCCCCGGGACAGGGGGCCCATCAATCAGCCCCAGCATTTT; CDR3: CASSPRDRGPINQPQHF; length: 17; V: TRBV19; J: TRBJ1-5; D: TRBD1; size: few
DNA: TGCAGTGCTAGAGCCTCATCCGTGACAGGTGATGGAGTCTACGAGCAGTACTTC; CDR3: CSARASSVTGDGVYEQYF; length: 18; V: TRBV20-1; J: TRBJ2-7; D: -; size: -
DNA: TGCAGTGCTAGAGAGAACACCGGGGAGCTGTTTTTT; CDR3: CSARENTGELFF; length: 12; V: TRBV20-1; J: TRBJ2-2; D: -; size: -
DNA: TGTGCCAGCAGTTACAGGGACAGGGGAAATTCACCCCTCCACTTT; CDR3: CASSYRDRGNSPLHF; length: 15; V: TRBV6-2/TRBV6-3; J: TRBJ1-6; D: TRBD1; size: few
DNA: TGCAGTGCTAGCGCGGTACTCGGAAACACCATATATTTT; CDR3: CSASAVLGNTIYF; length: 13; V: TRBV20-1; J: TRBJ1-3; D: -; size: few
DNA: TGTGCCAGCAGTTTATTAGATGGACGGAGGTACGAGCAGTACTTC; CDR3: CASSLLDGRRYEQYF; length: 15; V: TRBV28; J: TRBJ2-7; D: -; size: -
DNA: TGTGCCAGCAGCTTGGTGGACAGGGTCTCCTACGAGCAGTACTTC; CDR3: CASSLVDRVSYEQYF; length: 15; V: TRBV5-4; J: TRBJ2-7; D: TRBD1; size: few
DNA: TGCGCCAGCAGCCCTGGGGGCAAGCTCTATGGCTACACCTTC; CDR3: CASSPGGKLYGYTF; length: 14; V: TRBV5-1; J: TRBJ1-2; D: -; size: -
DNA: TGTGCCAGCAGTTCGCTAGCGGGAGACTACAATGAGCAGTTCTTC; CDR3: CASSSLAGDYNEQFF; length: 15; V: TRBV6-2/TRBV6-3; J: TRBJ2-1; D: TRBD2; size: -
DNA: TGTGCCAGCAGAGCCCCCGGGACTAGGGGGGGGGGCGAGCAGTACTTC; CDR3: CASRAPGTRGGGEQYF; length: 16; V: TRBV11-2; J: TRBJ2-7; D: TRBD2; size: few
DNA: TGTGCCTGGAGTGGAGGGGGGGGTGGAGAGACCCAGTACTTC; CDR3: CAWSGGGGGETQYF; length: 14; V: TRBV30; J: TRBJ2-5; D: -; size: few
DNA: TGTGCCAGCAATTCTGTCGGGGAAGAAAGCGACGAGCAGTACTTC; CDR3: CASNSVGEESDEQYF; length: 15; V: TRBV21-1; J: TRBJ2-7; D: -; size: few
DNA: TGTGCCAGCACTACCAATAAAAGGGGTGCCTATAATTCACCCCTCCACTTT; CDR3: CASTTNKRGAYNSPLHF; length: 17; V: TRBV6-1; J: TRBJ1-6; D: -; size: few
DNA: TGTGCCAGCAGCTTAAGGCTAGCGGGCAGGGCCCCCACAGATACGCAGTATTTT; CDR3: CASSLRLAGRAPTDTQYF; length: 18; V: TRBV7-8; J: TRBJ2-3; D: TRBD2; size: -
DNA: TGTGCCAGCAGCCTAAACCGGGACGTGAACACTGAAGCTTTCTTT; CDR3: CASSLNRDVNTEAFF; length: 15; V: TRBV6-1; J: TRBJ1-1; D: -; size: -
DNA: TGTGCCAGTCCTCGGGAAAAGAACACCGGGGAGCTGTTTTTT; CDR3: CASPREKNTGELFF; length: 14; V: TRBV27; J: TRBJ2-2; D: -; size: -
DNA: TGTGCCATCAGTGAGTCTTTGGCAGTCTCCTACGAGCAGTACTTC; CDR3: CAISESLAVSYEQYF; length: 15; V: TRBV10-3; J: TRBJ2-7; D: -; size: few
DNA: TGCAGTGCTAGAGAACCCGACCCCACGGAAGGCTACACCTTC; CDR3: CSAREPDPTEGYTF; length: 14; V: TRBV20-1; J: TRBJ1-2; D: -; size: large
DNA: TGTGCCAGCAGCTTAGTGCCACTAGCGGGTTACAATGAGCAGTTCTTC; CDR3: CASSLVPLAGYNEQFF; length: 16; V: TRBV7-6; J: TRBJ2-1; D: TRBD2; size: few
DNA: TGTGCCAGCAGCTTTGGAGCGGGGGAAGAGACCCAGTACTTC; CDR3: CASSFGAGEETQYF; length: 14; V: TRBV12-1; J: TRBJ2-5; D: -; size: -
DNA: TGTGCCAGCAGCATCCGGACAGGGGTCCTGTTTTTT; CDR3: CASSIRTGVLFF; length: 12; V: TRBV7-2; J: TRBJ2-2; D: TRBD1; size: -
DNA: TGTGCCAGCAGCTCACAGGGGGGCTCCTACGAGCAGTACTTC; CDR3: CASSSQGGSYEQYF; length: 14; V: TRBV2; J: TRBJ2-7; D: TRBD1; size: few
DNA: TGTGCCAGCAGTTTCTTATTTGCTACACTTGATGAGCAGTTCTTC; CDR3: CASSFLFATLDEQFF; length: 15; V: TRBV27; J: TRBJ2-1; D: -; size: -
DNA: TGTGCCAGCAGTTATGCGGGAGGCGGGGAGCTGTTTTTT; CDR3: CASSYAGGGELFF; length: 13; V: TRBV6-2/TRBV6-3; J: TRBJ2-2; D: TRBD2; size: -